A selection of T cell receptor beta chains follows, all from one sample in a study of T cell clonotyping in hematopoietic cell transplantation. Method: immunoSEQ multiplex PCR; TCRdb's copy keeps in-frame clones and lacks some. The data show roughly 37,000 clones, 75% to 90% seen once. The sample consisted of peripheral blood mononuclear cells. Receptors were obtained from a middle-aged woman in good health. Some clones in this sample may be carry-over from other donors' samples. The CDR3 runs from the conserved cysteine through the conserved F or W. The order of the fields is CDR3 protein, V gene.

CDR3 protein: CASRLAWNTEAFF; V gene: TRBV28
CDR3 protein: CASVGSTGVNEQFF; V gene: TRBV2
CDR3 protein: CASSEGTGGEQYF; V gene: TRBV9
CDR3 protein: CASSLPGFYGYTF; V gene: TRBV28
CDR3 protein: CASSLFTNSGNTIYF; V gene: TRBV28
CDR3 protein: CASSLVGLAVGTGELFF; V gene: TRBV5-1
CDR3 protein: CAWRGMRGTEAFF; V gene: TRBV30
CDR3 protein: CASSLTWPVNEAFF; V gene: TRBV7-2
CDR3 protein: CASSKVGQPQHF; V gene: TRBV18
CDR3 protein: CASSEVWGGETQYF; V gene: TRBV6-1
CDR3 protein: CAINKRGIDTDTQYF; V gene: TRBV10-3
CDR3 protein: CATRTTGGGFGYTF; V gene: TRBV15